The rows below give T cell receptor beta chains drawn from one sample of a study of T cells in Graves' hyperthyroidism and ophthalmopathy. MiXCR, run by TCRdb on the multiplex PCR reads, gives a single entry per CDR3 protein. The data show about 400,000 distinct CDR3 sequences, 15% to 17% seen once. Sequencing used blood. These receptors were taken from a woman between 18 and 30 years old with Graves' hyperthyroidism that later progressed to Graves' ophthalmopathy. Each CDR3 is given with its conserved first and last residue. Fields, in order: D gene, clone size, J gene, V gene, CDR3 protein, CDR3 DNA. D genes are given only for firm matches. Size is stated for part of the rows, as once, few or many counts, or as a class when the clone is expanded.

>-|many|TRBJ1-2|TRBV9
CASSVTPRGGGYGYTF
TGTGCCAGCAGCGTAACCCCCCGGGGAGGGGGTTATGGCTACACCTTC
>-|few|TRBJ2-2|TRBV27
CASSPATGTGELFF
TGTGCCAGCAGTCCTGCCACGGGGACCGGGGAGCTGTTTTTT
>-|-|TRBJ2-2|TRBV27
CASSFLGGQGGTGELFF
TGTGCCAGCAGTTTCCTGGGGGGGCAGGGGGGAACCGGGGAGCTGTTTTTT
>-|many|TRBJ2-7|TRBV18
CASSATGMGGPYEQYF
TGTGCCAGCTCAGCGACCGGGATGGGGGGCCCCTACGAGCAGTACTTC
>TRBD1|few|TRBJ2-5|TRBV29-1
CSVNRDSGIETQYF
TGCAGCGTAAACCGGGACAGTGGGATAGAGACCCAGTACTTC
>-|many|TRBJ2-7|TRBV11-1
CASSLAAGSSYEQYF
TGTGCCAGCAGCTTAGCGGCGGGGAGCTCCTACGAGCAGTACTTC
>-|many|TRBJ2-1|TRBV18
CASSPQSGDEQFF
TGTGCCAGCTCACCACAGTCGGGGGATGAGCAGTTCTTC
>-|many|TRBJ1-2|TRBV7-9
CASSLYGGDGYTF
TGTGCCAGCAGCTTATATGGAGGGGACGGCTACACCTTC
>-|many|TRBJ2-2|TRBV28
CASKHETDTGELFF
TGTGCCAGCAAACATGAGACCGACACCGGGGAGCTGTTTTTT
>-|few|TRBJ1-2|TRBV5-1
CASSQASSGNYGYTF
TGCGCCAGCAGCCAAGCATCCAGCGGGAACTATGGCTACACCTTC
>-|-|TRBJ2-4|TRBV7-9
CASSLAVLAKNIQYF
TGTGCCAGCAGCTTAGCGGTCCTAGCCAAAAACATTCAGTACTTC
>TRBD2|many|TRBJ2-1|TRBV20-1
CSASIGGRAYNEQFF
TGCAGTGCTAGTATCGGCGGGAGGGCCTACAATGAGCAGTTCTTC
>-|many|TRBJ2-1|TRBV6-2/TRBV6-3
CASSYSRRVEYNEQFF
TGTGCCAGCAGTTACTCGAGGAGGGTGGAATACAATGAGCAGTTCTTC
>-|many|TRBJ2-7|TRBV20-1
CSARRQADEQYF
TGCAGTGCTAGAAGGCAGGCCGACGAGCAGTACTTC
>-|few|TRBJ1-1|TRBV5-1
CASSLRLVRNTEAFF
TGCGCCAGCAGCTTGAGACTGGTAAGGAACACTGAAGCTTTCTTT
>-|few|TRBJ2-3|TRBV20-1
CSARNVAGPSTDTQYF
TGCAGTGCTAGAAACGTAGCCGGCCCGAGCACAGATACGCAGTATTTT
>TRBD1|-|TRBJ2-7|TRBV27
CASSQPRTGSYEQYF
TGTGCCAGCAGCCAACCCAGGACAGGGTCATACGAGCAGTACTTC
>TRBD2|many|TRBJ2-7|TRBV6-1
CASTGLGSYEQYF
TGTGCCAGCACGGGACTAGGTTCCTACGAGCAGTACTTC
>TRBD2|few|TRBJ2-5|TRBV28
CASSPSTSGRSGETQYF
TGTGCCAGCAGTCCCTCGACTAGCGGGAGATCAGGGGAGACCCAGTACTTC
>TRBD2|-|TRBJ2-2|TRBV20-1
CSAKGRAGANTGELFF
TGCAGTGCTAAAGGGCGAGCGGGAGCGAACACCGGGGAGCTGTTTTTT
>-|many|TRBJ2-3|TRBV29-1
CSVEGQGFTDTQYF
TGCAGCGTTGAAGGCCAGGGGTTCACAGATACGCAGTATTTT
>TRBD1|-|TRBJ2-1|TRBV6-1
CAGSDGDRVGDEQFF
TGTGCCGGCAGTGATGGGGACAGGGTGGGGGATGAGCAGTTCTTC
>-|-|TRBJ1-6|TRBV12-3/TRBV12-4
CASSLGTGSPLHF
TGTGCCAGCAGTTTAGGGACGGGTTCACCCCTCCACTTT
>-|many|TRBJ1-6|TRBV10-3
CAISESPVAGNSPLHF
TGTGCCATCAGTGAGTCCCCGGTGGCGGGTAATTCACCCCTCCACTTT
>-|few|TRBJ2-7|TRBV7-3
CASSLTGSLSYEQYF
TGTGCCAGCAGCTTAACAGGTTCCCTCTCCTACGAGCAGTACTTC
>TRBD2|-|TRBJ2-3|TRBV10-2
CASFRLAGERLGTGTQYF
TGCGCCAGCTTTCGACTAGCGGGAGAGAGATTGGGCACAGGTACGCAGTATTTT
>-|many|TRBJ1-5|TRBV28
CASSLLDGVQQPQHF
TGTGCCAGCAGTTTATTGGACGGGGTACAACAGCCCCAGCATTTT
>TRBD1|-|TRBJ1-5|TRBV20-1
CSATQPGQGLINQPRHF
TGCAGTGCCACGCAGCCGGGACAGGGATTGATCAATCAGCCCCGGCATTTT
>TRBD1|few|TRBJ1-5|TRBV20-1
CSAKSYQGARPQHF
TGCAGTGCCAAGTCTTATCAGGGGGCCCGGCCCCAGCATTTT
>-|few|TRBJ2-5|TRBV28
CASSLYPRGPRGETQYF
TGTGCCAGCAGTTTGTACCCACGTGGGCCTCGGGGCGAGACCCAGTACTTC
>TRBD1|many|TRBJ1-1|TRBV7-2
CASSHSITGARENTEAFF
TGTGCCAGCAGCCACTCAATAACAGGGGCAAGAGAGAACACTGAAGCTTTCTTT
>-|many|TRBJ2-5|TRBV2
CASSVGRGGETQYF
TGTGCCAGCAGTGTCGGCAGGGGAGGGGAGACCCAGTACTTC
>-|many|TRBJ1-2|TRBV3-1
CASSGSGGTYGYTF
TGTGCCAGCAGCGGATCGGGGGGTACCTATGGCTACACCTTC
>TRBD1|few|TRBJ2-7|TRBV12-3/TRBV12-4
CASSMTGAYEQYF
TGTGCCAGCAGTATGACAGGGGCCTACGAGCAGTACTTC
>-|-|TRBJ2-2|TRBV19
CASSISSGFQPGELFF
TGTGCCAGTAGTATATCATCGGGATTCCAACCCGGGGAGCTGTTTTTT
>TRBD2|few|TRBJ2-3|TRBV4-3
CASSLSGRREDTQYF
TGCGCCAGCAGCCTCAGCGGGAGGAGGGAAGATACGCAGTATTTT
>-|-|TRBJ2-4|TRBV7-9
CASSLQGIQYF
TGTGCCAGCAGCCTCCAGGGAATTCAGTACTTC